One TCR beta chain is described in this entry. The sample comes from a study of shared clonotypes between healthy human individuals. The CDR3 runs to 17 residues. V gave up 4 bases and J gave up 1 base, with 17 bases separating them. In germline, CDR1 is LGHNA, CDR2 YSLEER. Naive CD8 cells lacked CD45RO and underwent positive selection for CCR7, leaving out terminally differentiated effector memory CD45RA+ cells. Measured with immunoSEQ multiplex PCR; TCRdb has only the in-frame clones, and not every one. The table has 550,000 to 750,000 clones, roughly nine tenths seen once. The receptor was isolated from a man aged 25-45 years in good health. Sequences were obtained from naive CD8+ T cells sorted from blood. This chain uses TRBV4-3 with TRBJ1-5; D gene unclear. CDR3 DNA sequence: TGCGCCAGCAGCCCGCGATGGGCACCAGAAAGCAATCAGCCCCAGCATTTT. It specifies CASSPRWAPESNQPQHF.